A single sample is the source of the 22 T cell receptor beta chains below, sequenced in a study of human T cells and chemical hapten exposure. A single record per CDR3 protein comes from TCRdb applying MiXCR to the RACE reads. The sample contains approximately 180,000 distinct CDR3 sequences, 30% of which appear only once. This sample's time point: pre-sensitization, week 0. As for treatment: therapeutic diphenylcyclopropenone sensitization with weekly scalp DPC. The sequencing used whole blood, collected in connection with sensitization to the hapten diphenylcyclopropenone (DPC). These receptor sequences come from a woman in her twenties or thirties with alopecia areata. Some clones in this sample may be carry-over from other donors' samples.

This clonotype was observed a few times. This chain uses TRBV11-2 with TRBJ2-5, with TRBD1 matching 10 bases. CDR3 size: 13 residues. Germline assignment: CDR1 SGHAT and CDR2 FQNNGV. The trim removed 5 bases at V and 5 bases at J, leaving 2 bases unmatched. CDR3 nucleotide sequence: TGTGCCAGCAGCGGGGACAGGGGCGAGACCCAGTACTTC. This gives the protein CASSGDRGETQYF.

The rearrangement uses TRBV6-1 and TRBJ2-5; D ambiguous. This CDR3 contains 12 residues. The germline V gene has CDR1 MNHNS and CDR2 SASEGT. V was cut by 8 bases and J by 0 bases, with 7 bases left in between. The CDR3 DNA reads TGTGCCAGCGAGCCGTACCAAGAGACCCAGTACTTC. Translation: CASEPYQETQYF.

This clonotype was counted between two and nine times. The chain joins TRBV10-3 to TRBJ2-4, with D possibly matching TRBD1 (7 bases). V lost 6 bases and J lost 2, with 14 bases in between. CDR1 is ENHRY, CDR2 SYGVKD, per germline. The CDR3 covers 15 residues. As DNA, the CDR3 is TGTGCCATCAGCGGAGGGGGCGATACCAAAAACATTCAGTACTTC. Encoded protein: CAISGGGDTKNIQYF.

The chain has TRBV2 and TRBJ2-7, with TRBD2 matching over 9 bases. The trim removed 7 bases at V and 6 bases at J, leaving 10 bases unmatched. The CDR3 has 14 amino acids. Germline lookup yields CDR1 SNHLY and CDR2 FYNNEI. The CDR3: CASIFSGSLSEQYF. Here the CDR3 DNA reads TGTGCCAGCATCTTTAGCGGGAGTCTCTCCGAGCAGTACTTC. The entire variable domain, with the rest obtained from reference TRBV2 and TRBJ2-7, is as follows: EPEVTQTPSHQVTQMGQEVILRCVPISNHLYFYWYRQILGQKVEFLVSFYNNEISEKSEIFDDQFSVERPDGSNFTLKIRSTKLEDSAMYFCASIFSGSLSEQYFGPGTRLTVT.

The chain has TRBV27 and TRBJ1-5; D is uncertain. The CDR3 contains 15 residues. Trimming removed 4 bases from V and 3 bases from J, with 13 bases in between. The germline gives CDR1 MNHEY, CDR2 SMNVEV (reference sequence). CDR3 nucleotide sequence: TGTGCCAGCAGTTCCCTCTTAGCCCTCAATCAGCCCCAGCATTTT. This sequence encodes CASSSLLALNQPQHF.

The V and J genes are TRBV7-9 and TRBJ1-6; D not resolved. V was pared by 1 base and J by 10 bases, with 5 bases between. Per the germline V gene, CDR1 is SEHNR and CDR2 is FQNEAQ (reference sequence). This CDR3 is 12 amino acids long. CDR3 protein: CASSLGESPLHF. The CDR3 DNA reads TGTGCCAGCAGCTTAGGCGAATCACCCCTCCACTTT.

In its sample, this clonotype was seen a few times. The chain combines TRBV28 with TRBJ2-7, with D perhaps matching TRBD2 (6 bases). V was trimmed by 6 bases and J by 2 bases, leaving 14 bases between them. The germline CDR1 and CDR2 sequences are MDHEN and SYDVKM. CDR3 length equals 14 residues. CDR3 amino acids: CASRDGTWTYEQYF. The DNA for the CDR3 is TGTGCCAGCAGGGATGGGACTTGGACCTACGAGCAGTACTTC.

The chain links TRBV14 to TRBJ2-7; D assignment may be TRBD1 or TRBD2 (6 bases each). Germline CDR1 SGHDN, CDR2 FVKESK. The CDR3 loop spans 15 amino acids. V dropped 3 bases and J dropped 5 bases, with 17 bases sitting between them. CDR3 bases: TGTGCCAGCAGCCAGAGCCTCGGGGGCTTCGACGAGCAGTACTTC. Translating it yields CASSQSLGGFDEQYF.

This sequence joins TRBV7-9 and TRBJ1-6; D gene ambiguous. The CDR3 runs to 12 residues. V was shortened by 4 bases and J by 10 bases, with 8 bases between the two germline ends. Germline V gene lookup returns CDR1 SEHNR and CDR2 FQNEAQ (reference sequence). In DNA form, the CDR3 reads TGTGCCAGCAGCTCCGAACAGTCACCCCTCCACTTT. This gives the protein CASSSEQSPLHF.

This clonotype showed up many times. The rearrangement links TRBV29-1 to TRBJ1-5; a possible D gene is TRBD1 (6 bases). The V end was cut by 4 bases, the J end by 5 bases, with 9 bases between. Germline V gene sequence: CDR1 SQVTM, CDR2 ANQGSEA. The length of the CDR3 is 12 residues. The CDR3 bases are TGCAGCGTTGGGGCAGGGGATCAGCCCCAGCATTTT. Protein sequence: CSVGAGDQPQHF.

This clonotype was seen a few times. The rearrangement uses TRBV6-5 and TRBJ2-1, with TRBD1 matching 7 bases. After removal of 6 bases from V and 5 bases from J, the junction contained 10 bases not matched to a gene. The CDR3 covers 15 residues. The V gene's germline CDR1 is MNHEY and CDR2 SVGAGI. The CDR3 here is CASSIGDSRHNEQFF. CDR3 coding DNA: TGTGCCAGCAGCATCGGGGACAGCAGACACAATGAGCAGTTCTTC.

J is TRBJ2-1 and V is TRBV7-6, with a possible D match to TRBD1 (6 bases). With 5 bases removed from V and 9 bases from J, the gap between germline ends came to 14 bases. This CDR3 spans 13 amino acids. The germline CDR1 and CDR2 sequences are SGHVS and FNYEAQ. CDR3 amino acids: CASSTRQAVEQFF. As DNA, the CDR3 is TGTGCCAGCAGCACCCGACAGGCGGTTGAGCAGTTCTTC.

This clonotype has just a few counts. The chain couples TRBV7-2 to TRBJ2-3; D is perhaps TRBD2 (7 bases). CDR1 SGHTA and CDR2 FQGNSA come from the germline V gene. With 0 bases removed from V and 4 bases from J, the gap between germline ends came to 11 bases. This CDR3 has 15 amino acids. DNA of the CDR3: TGTGCCAGCAGCTTAGCGGGGGGGCGTCCAGATACGCAGTATTTT. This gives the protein CASSLAGGRPDTQYF.

Written as DNA, the CDR3 is TGTGCCAGCTCCCGACAGGAGAACACCGGGGAGCTGTTTTTT. This encodes CASSRQENTGELFF. V is TRBV18 and J is TRBJ2-2; TRBD1 might be the D (6 bases). The CDR3 consists of 14 residues. Germline V CDR1 and CDR2: KGHSH, LQKENI. V was pared by 6 bases and J by 1 base, with 9 bases between.

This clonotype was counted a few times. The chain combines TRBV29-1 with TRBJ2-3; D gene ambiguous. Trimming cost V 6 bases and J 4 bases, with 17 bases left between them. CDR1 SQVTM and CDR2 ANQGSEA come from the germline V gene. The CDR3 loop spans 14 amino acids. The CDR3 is CSVADIVVADTQYF. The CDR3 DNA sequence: TGCAGCGTAGCTGATATAGTTGTTGCAGATACGCAGTATTTT.

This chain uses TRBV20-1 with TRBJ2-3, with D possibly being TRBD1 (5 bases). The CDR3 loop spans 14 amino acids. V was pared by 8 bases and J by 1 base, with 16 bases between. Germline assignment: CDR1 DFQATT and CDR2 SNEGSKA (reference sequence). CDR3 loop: CSSVDRLRTDTQYF. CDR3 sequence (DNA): TGCAGTTCCGTCGACAGACTCCGCACAGATACGCAGTATTTT.

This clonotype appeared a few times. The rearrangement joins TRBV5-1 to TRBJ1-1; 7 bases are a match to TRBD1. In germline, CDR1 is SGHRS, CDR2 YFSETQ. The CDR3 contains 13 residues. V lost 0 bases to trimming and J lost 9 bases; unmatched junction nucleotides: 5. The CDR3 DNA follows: TGCGCCAGCAGCTTGGGCGGGACAGCCAAAGCTTTCTTT. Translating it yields CASSLGGTAKAFF. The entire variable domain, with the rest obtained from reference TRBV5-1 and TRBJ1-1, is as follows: KAGVTQTPRYLIKTRGQQVTLSCSPISGHRSVSWYQQTPGQGLQFLFEYFSETQRNKGNFPGRFSGRQFSNSRSEMNVSTLELGDSALYLCASSLGGTAKAFFGQGTRLTVV.

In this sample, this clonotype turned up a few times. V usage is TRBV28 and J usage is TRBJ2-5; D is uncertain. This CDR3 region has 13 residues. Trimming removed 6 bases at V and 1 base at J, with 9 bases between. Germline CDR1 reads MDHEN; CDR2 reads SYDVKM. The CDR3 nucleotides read TGTGCCAGCAGCTTCCTAGTCCAAGAGACCCAGTACTTC. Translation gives CASSFLVQETQYF.

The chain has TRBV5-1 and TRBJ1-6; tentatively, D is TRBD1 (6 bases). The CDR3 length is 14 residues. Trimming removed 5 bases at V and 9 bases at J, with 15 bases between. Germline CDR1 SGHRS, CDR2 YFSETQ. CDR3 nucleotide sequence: TGCGCCAGCAGAAGGACAGCGGGGGCTTCACCCCTCCACTTT. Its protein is CASRRTAGASPLHF.

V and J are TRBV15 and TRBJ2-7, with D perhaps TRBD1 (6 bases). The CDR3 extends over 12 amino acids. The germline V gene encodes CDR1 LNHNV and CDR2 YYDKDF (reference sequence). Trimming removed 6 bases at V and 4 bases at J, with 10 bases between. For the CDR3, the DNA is TGTGCCACCAGGAGGGACACGTACGAGCAGTACTTC. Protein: CATRRDTYEQYF.

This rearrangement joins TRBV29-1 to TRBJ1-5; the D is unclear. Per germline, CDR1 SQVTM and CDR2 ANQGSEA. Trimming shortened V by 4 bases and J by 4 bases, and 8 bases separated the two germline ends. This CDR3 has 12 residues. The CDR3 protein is CSVANRNQPQHF. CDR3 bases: TGCAGCGTTGCTAACCGTAATCAGCCCCAGCATTTT. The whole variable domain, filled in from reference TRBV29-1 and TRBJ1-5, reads SAVISQKPSRDICQRGTSLTIQCQVDSQVTMMFWYRQQPGQSLTLIATANQGSEATYESGFVIDKFPISRPNLTFSTLTVSNMSPEDSSIYLCSVANRNQPQHFGDGTRLSIL.

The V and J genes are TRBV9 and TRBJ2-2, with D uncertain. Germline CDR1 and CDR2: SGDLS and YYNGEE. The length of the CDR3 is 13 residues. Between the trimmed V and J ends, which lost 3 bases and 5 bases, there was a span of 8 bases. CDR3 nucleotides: TGTGCCAGCAGCGCGCTCGGAACCGGGGAGCTGTTTTTT. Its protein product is CASSALGTGELFF. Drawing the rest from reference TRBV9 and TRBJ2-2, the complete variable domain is DSGVTQTPKHLITATGQRVTLRCSPRSGDLSVYWYQQSLDQGLQFLIQYYNGEERAKGNILERFSAQQFPDLHSELNLSSLELGDSALYFCASSALGTGELFFGEGSRLTVL.